The 23 T cell receptor beta chains below were found in one sample sequenced in a study of cytomegalovirus exposure and HLA in healthy donors. The data were produced by immunoSEQ multiplex PCR, yet TCRdb's version contains in-frame clones alone and is incomplete. The table includes about 56,000 clones, 93% detected once. Sequenced material: PBMCs. The origin of the receptors is a woman aged 18-35 years in good health and CMV-seropositive.

The chain is built from TRBV5-4 and TRBJ2-3; tentative D call: TRBD2 (7 bases). Trimming shortened V by 2 bases and J by 4 bases, and 14 bases separated the two germline ends. Germline CDR1 and CDR2: SGHNT and YYREEE (reference sequence). The CDR3 consists of 15 residues. The CDR3 region is CASSLRGAWADTQYF. The CDR3 DNA sequence: TGTGCCAGCAGCTTACGGGGGGCCTGGGCAGATACGCAGTATTTT.

Of note for this clone: A junction boundary mismatches the germline segment, possibly from a read error. The chain joins TRBV9 to TRBJ2-7; no clear D. This CDR3 spans 12 amino acids. Germline values: CDR1 SGDLS, CDR2 YYNGEE. The CDR3 coding sequence is TGTGCCAGCAGCCTTCCTTCAACAGACCTTACCTTC. As protein: CASSLPSTDLTF.

The chain recombines TRBV6-1 with TRBJ1-1; 9 bases are shared with TRBD1. The CDR3 sequence is 13 residues long. V trimming: 6 bases; J trimming: 4 bases; junction bases outside the gene matches: 3. Germline CDR1 MNHNS, CDR2 SASEGT. The DNA for the CDR3 is TGTGCCAGCAGAGGGACAGGGCTCACTGAAGCTTTCTTT. It yields the protein CASRGTGLTEAFF.

In this sample, this clone turned up once. This rearrangement joins TRBV27 to TRBJ2-3; 8 bases map to TRBD1. The CDR3 has 15 amino acids. V shed 7 bases, J shed 3 bases, and the junction held 9 bases outside the gene matches. Germline CDR1 reads MNHEY; CDR2 reads SMNVEV (reference sequence). CDR3 amino acids: CASTFLYRGTDTQYF. CDR3 sequence (DNA): TGTGCCAGCACCTTCCTATACAGGGGGACAGATACGCAGTATTTT.

V is TRBV13 and J is TRBJ2-5; no definite D call. This CDR3 region has 11 residues. Germline V gene data show CDR1 as PRHDT and CDR2 as FYEKMQ (reference sequence). V was shortened by 3 bases and J by 5 bases, with 4 bases between the two germline ends. The CDR3 spells CASSFEETQYF. The CDR3 DNA sequence: TGTGCCAGCAGCTTTGAGGAGACCCAGTACTTC.

The chain couples TRBV4-3 to TRBJ1-2; maybe TRBD1 (5 bases). Trimming cost V 1 base and J 8 bases, with 17 bases left between them. This CDR3 is built from 15 residues. CDR1 and CDR2 from the germline V gene are LGHNA and YSLEER. CDR3 nucleotides: TGCGCCAGCAGCCAAGCAACGGCAGGGTCTGGCGGCTACACCTTC. Translating gives CASSQATAGSGGYTF.

The chain employs TRBV5-1 and TRBJ1-4, with 7 nucleotides matching TRBD1. The CDR3 totals 17 residues. CDR1 is SGHRS and CDR2 is YFSETQ in the germline V gene. Trimming removed 2 bases from V and 2 bases from J; junction bases left unmatched: 9. CDR3 in amino acids: CASSLGQVGGTNEKLFF. The CDR3 DNA is TGCGCCAGCAGCTTAGGACAGGTCGGTGGGACTAATGAAAAACTGTTTTTT.

The rearrangement uses TRBV6-6 and TRBJ2-5; D gene uncertain. The CDR3 consists of 12 residues. Germline V CDR1 and CDR2: MNHNY, SVGAGI (reference sequence). Trimming removed 6 bases from V and 1 base from J, with 6 bases in between. CDR3 amino acids: CASREPQETQYF. Written as DNA, the CDR3 is TGTGCCAGCAGAGAGCCCCAAGAGACCCAGTACTTC.

J is TRBJ1-6 and V is TRBV4-3; D is unclear. The CDR3 loop spans 16 amino acids. V dropped 0 bases and J dropped 10 bases, with 16 bases sitting between them. Germline-derived CDR1 and CDR2 are LGHNA and YSLEER. CDR3: CASSQDFDAGRSPLHF. The CDR3 DNA sequence: TGCGCCAGCAGCCAAGATTTCGATGCTGGGAGGTCACCCCTCCACTTT.

V gene TRBV5-5 combines with J gene TRBJ2-2; D possibly corresponds to TRBD1 (5 bases). The CDR3 has 15 amino acids. V was clipped by 0 bases and J by 0 bases, with 6 bases between them. In germline, CDR1 is SGHKS, CDR2 YYEKEE (reference sequence). The CDR3 DNA reads TGTGCCAGCAGCTTGGACAGGACGAACACCGGGGAGCTGTTTTTT. Amino acid sequence: CASSLDRTNTGELFF.

This sequence joins TRBV5-1 and TRBJ2-1; TRBD2 agrees at 12 bases. This CDR3 contains 16 residues. The V gene's germline CDR1 is SGHRS and CDR2 YFSETQ. Trimming at V came to 0 bases and at J to 8 bases, leaving 6 bases not matched to a gene. The CDR3 DNA is TGCGCCAGCAGCTTGGCCGCTAGCGGGGGGGAATATGAGCAGTTCTTC. This sequence encodes CASSLAASGGEYEQFF.

This rearrangement joins TRBV19 to TRBJ1-1, with 8 bases identical to TRBD1. The germline V gene encodes CDR1 LNHDA and CDR2 SQIVND (reference sequence). J gave up 1 base and V 6 bases, and 7 bases lay outside the gene matches. This CDR3 comprises 15 residues. CDR3 sequence: CASRSPGTGNTEAFF. The CDR3, as DNA: TGTGCCAGTAGGTCCCCCGGGACAGGGAACACTGAAGCTTTCTTT.

The gene calls are TRBV7-9 and TRBJ1-1, with a weak D call TRBD1 (6 bases). The CDR3 totals 16 residues. Looked up from germline, CDR1 is SEHNR and CDR2 is FQNEAQ (reference sequence). Trimming left V 1 base short and J 3 bases short, with 15 bases between. CDR3: CASSLGLGAVYTEAFF. CDR3 coding DNA: TGTGCCAGCAGCTTAGGTCTGGGGGCGGTGTACACTGAAGCTTTCTTT.

The J gene is TRBJ1-5, the V gene TRBV19, with 9 bases that match TRBD1. J lost 7 bases, V lost 6 bases, and 4 bases had no gene match. Germline CDR1 and CDR2: LNHDA and SQIVND (reference sequence). This CDR3 is built from 13 residues. In nucleotides, the CDR3 is TGTGCCAGTAGGACCGACAGGGGGCAGCCCCAGCATTTT. It translates to CASRTDRGQPQHF.

By sample share, this clone is medium-sized (0.01 to 0.1%). The chain is built from TRBV10-3 and TRBJ1-2; D unclear. In germline, CDR1 is ENHRY, CDR2 SYGVKD. Trimming stripped 3 bases from V and 2 bases from J, with 10 bases between. This CDR3 is built from 14 residues. CDR3 nucleotides: TGTGCCATCAGTGACGGGGAGGAGAACTATGGCTACACCTTC. Protein: CAISDGEENYGYTF.

V usage is TRBV2 and J usage is TRBJ1-5; no clear D. The CDR3 consists of 13 residues. Per the germline V gene, CDR1 is SNHLY and CDR2 is FYNNEI. The V gene lost 4 bases and the J gene lost 4 bases, with 8 bases spanning the gap. Written as DNA, the CDR3 is TGTGCCAGCAGTGTAAGGGAGAATCAGCCCCAGCATTTT. This encodes CASSVRENQPQHF. The full variable domain, in which reference TRBV2 and TRBJ1-5 provide the parts outside the CDR3, is EPEVTQTPSHQVTQMGQEVILRCVPISNHLYFYWYRQILGQKVEFLVSFYNNEISEKSEIFDDQFSVERPDGSNFTLKIRSTKLEDSAMYFCASSVRENQPQHFGDGTRLSIL.

The CDR3 DNA reads TGCGCCAGCAGGGAACAGGGGTCTCCCGGGGAGCTGTTTTTT. This codes for CASREQGSPGELFF. This rearrangement joins TRBV5-1 to TRBJ2-2, with TRBD1 matching over 7 bases. V shed 5 bases and J 6 bases; nucleotides not matched to a gene: 7. The CDR3 has 14 amino acids. Germline loops: CDR1 SGHRS, CDR2 YFSETQ.

The rearrangement links TRBV7-8 to TRBJ2-5; 7 bases fit TRBD2. CDR3 length: 16 residues. Germline loops: CDR1 SGHVS, CDR2 FQNEAQ. V was clipped by 5 bases and J by 2 bases; unmatched bases: 11. The CDR3 DNA reads TGTGCCAGCAGCCCAAGCCGGGGACTAAGACAAGAGACCCAGTACTTC. Protein sequence: CASSPSRGLRQETQYF.

As concerns this clone: One end of the junction is discordant with germline, which a read error may explain. The J gene is TRBJ2-7, the V gene TRBV6-5, with 9 bases matching TRBD1. CDR3 length: 13 amino acids. Per germline, CDR1 MNHEY and CDR2 SVGAGI. The CDR3 bases are TGTGCCAGCAGTTCTCCGACCGGGACAGGGTTTTTCTTC. It encodes CASSSPTGTGFFF.

The chain couples TRBV28 to TRBJ1-2; TRBD1 is a possible D gene (6 bases). With 2 bases removed from V and 8 bases from J, the gap between germline ends came to 24 bases. The CDR3 spans 17 residues. CDR1 MDHEN and CDR2 SYDVKM come from the germline V gene. CDR3 DNA sequence: TGTGCCAGCAGTTTAGCCGGGACAAGGCTTATGTCGTGGGGCTACACCTTC. Its protein product is CASSLAGTRLMSWGYTF.

The chain is built from TRBV14 and TRBJ1-6; D gene ambiguous. This CDR3 has 15 amino acids. V was cut by 4 bases and J by 7 bases, with 14 bases left in between. Germline loops: CDR1 SGHDN, CDR2 FVKESK. CDR3 DNA sequence: TGTGCCAGCAGCCCAGCGGAGGGTCTGAATTCACCCCTCCACTTT. It is translated as CASSPAEGLNSPLHF. The full variable domain, completed using reference TRBV14 and TRBJ1-6, is EAGVTQFPSHSVIEKGQTVTLRCDPISGHDNLYWYRRVMGKEIKFLLHFVKESKQDESGMPNNRFLAERTGGTYSTLKVQPAELEDSGVYFCASSPAEGLNSPLHFGNGTRLTVT.

This clone was found a few times. The genes are TRBV29-1 and TRBJ2-5; weak D call: TRBD2 (7 bases). The CDR3 has 13 residues. CDR1 SQVTM and CDR2 ANQGSEA come from the germline V gene. Trimming took off 6 bases at V and 5 bases at J, with 16 bases between the two ends. CDR3 DNA: TGCAGCGTCGGAACGGCGGGGGCTGAGACCCAGTACTTC. Its translation is CSVGTAGAETQYF.

The chain employs TRBV27 and TRBJ2-7; a weak D match, TRBD1 (6 bases). The CDR3 runs 13 residues. The ends were cut back, 6 bases at V and 7 bases at J, with 16 bases in the middle. Germline CDR1 is MNHEY and CDR2 is SMNVEV (reference sequence). This chain's CDR3 is CASSGQGNREQYF. The CDR3, as DNA: TGTGCCAGCAGCGGTCAGGGGAATAGGGAGCAGTACTTC.